The present TCR beta chain was sequenced within a study of T cells after yellow fever vaccination. Study results and caveats: Most clones from primary vaccination were detected again post-booster (about 95% CD4, around 88% CD8). A secondary response was less intense yet reached its peak sooner, at day 5 versus 15.

The CDR3 spans 16 residues. Trimming removed 0 bases at V and 0 bases at J, with 12 bases between. Germline-derived CDR1 and CDR2 are SGHRS and YFSETQ. The TCR cDNA carried a universal primer site and UMIs from 5'RACE template switching. TCRdb itself ran the 5' RACE reads through MiXCR, one entry per CDR3 protein. This repertoire shows 300,000 to 400,000 distinct CDR3 sequences, around 8.1% found once; its top ten account for roughly 15%. Remarks on this clonotype: Its target is not known.

Sequenced material: PBMCs, taken roughly 46 days after the first yellow fever vaccination. This TCR was recovered from a man between 18 and 29 years old who received the YFV17D yellow fever vaccine. The genes are TRBV5-1 and TRBJ1-1; TRBD1 might be the D (5 bases). CDR3 residues: CASSLEGSTVNTEAFF. The DNA for the CDR3 is TGCGCCAGCAGCTTGGAAGGGTCGACAGTGAACACTGAAGCTTTCTTT.